This T cell receptor beta chain derives from a study of shared clonotypes between healthy human individuals. Some clones are missing from TCRdb's copy, which holds only in-frame ones; the method was immunoSEQ multiplex PCR. This table holds approximately 400,000 clones, 90% to 98% found once. The germline V gene encodes CDR1 SGHVS and CDR2 FQNEAQ. CDR3 length equals 12 residues. V was shortened by 3 bases and J by 8 bases, with 8 bases between the two germline ends. This clonotype was sampled from a man younger than 40 in good health. The V call is TRBV7-8, the J call TRBJ2-1; unclear D gene. Sample: memory CD8+ T cells sorted from blood. The subset is: CD45RO+ cells pooled with CCR7-negative TemRA cells. The CDR3 here is CASSFGVHEQFF. As DNA, the CDR3 is TGTGCCAGCAGCTTCGGTGTCCATGAGCAGTTCTTC.